The 29 T cell receptor beta chains listed next were all sequenced from one sample in a study of T cells after yellow fever vaccination. TCRdb fed the 5' RACE reads into MiXCR, producing one record per CDR3 protein. The table shows around 73,000 distinct CDR3 sequences, with roughly 8% occurring only once. The sequenced sample was CD8+ T cells sorted from PBMCs, obtained on the day of the yellow fever booster vaccination. These receptor sequences come from a man aged 25 to 45 who received the YFV17D yellow fever vaccine.

This chain connects TRBV27 to TRBJ2-7, with D possibly being TRBD1 (6 bases). The CDR3 has 15 residues. Germline V CDR1 and CDR2: MNHEY, SMNVEV (reference sequence). The ends were cut back, 5 bases at V and 0 bases at J, with 14 bases in the middle. The DNA for the CDR3 is TGTGCCAGCAGTCCGACAGGCCTAAGCTCCTACGAGCAGTACTTC. Residues: CASSPTGLSSYEQYF.

A few counts support this clonotype. This chain uses TRBV15 with TRBJ2-3; D is unresolved. V gave up 9 bases and J gave up 0 bases, with 16 bases separating them. The germline V gene encodes CDR1 LNHNV and CDR2 YYDKDF (reference sequence). The CDR3 has 15 amino acids. CDR3 nucleotide sequence: TGTGCCACTAAAAACATGGGATCTAGCACAGATACGCAGTATTTT. This sequence encodes CATKNMGSSTDTQYF.

This clonotype was counted a few times. The rearrangement links TRBV5-4 to TRBJ1-5, with unresolved D. The CDR3 covers 15 residues. Germline V lookup: CDR1 SGHNT, CDR2 YYREEE (reference sequence). V lost 2 bases, J lost 1 base, and 10 bases lay in between. CDR3 amino acids: CASSFSPDSNQPQHF. The CDR3 nucleotides are TGTGCCAGCAGCTTTTCTCCCGACAGCAATCAGCCCCAGCATTTT.

This clonotype was recorded a few times. The chain has TRBV6-4 and TRBJ1-1; D possibly corresponds to TRBD1 (5 bases). This CDR3 spans 13 amino acids. The germline gives CDR1 MRHNA, CDR2 SNTAGT. The germline V and J ends were trimmed by 3 bases and 1 base, with 6 bases remaining between them. The CDR3 protein is CASSEGTNTEAFF. The CDR3 coding sequence is TGTGCCAGCAGTGAGGGGACGAACACTGAAGCTTTCTTT.

Comment on this clonotype: Just one base apart from a much larger clone, this may be a read error. The V gene is TRBV29-1, the J gene TRBJ2-7; the D gene is possibly TRBD1 (6 bases). The CDR3 has 13 residues. Trimming pared 3 bases from V and 4 bases from J, leaving 13 bases between. Germline V gives CDR1 SQVTM, CDR2 ANQGSEA. The CDR3 sequence is CSVDHEGHYEQYF. CDR3 DNA sequence: TGCAGCGTTGACCACGAGGGACATTACGAGCAGTACTTC.

This clonotype appeared many times. This chain connects TRBV20-1 to TRBJ1-5, with D unresolved. V lost 0 bases to trimming and J lost 7 bases, with 13 bases between them. The length of the CDR3 is 14 residues. Germline V CDR1 and CDR2: DFQATT, SNEGSKA (reference sequence). The CDR3 loop reads CSARDVSSPQPQHF. Written as DNA, the CDR3 is TGCAGTGCTAGAGATGTAAGCAGTCCCCAGCCCCAGCATTTT.

The CDR3 region is CAISESGQGRISRYF. The CDR3 DNA reads as TGTGCCATCAGTGAGTCGGGACAGGGGCGCATTAGTCGGTACTTC. The V and J genes are TRBV10-3 and TRBJ2-7; TRBD1 aligns across 10 bases. Looked up from germline, CDR1 is ENHRY and CDR2 is SYGVKD. The CDR3 runs to 15 residues. Losses at the gene ends were 0 bases for V and 12 bases for J; bases not matched to a gene: 11.

The chain combines TRBV6-6 with TRBJ2-5; maybe TRBD2 (6 bases). The CDR3 consists of 13 residues. Per the germline V gene, CDR1 is MNHNY and CDR2 is SVGAGI (reference sequence). V dropped 7 bases and J dropped 4 bases, with 13 bases sitting between them. CDR3 protein: CASNDGGPETQYF. DNA of the CDR3: TGTGCCAGCAACGACGGGGGTCCAGAGACCCAGTACTTC.

Many counts were recorded for this clonotype. This chain connects TRBV2 to TRBJ2-1; D uncertain. Trimming pared 3 bases from V and 4 bases from J, leaving 13 bases between. Germline V lookup: CDR1 SNHLY, CDR2 FYNNEI. The CDR3 has 15 amino acids. The CDR3 nucleotides read TGTGCCAGCAGTGACGGTCAGACCTATTACAATGAGCAGTTCTTC. Protein sequence: CASSDGQTYYNEQFF.

The chain employs TRBV6-2 or TRBV6-3 and TRBJ2-1, with D uncertain. Per germline, CDR1 MNHEY and CDR2 SVGEGT. The V end was cut by 3 bases, the J end by 2 bases, with 11 bases between. The CDR3 is 15 amino acids. CDR3 bases: TGTGCCAGCAGTTATGAGGCCTCCACCTACAATGAGCAGTTCTTC. Protein sequence: CASSYEASTYNEQFF.

On this clonotype itself: A read error may produce the germline difference seen at one junction end. The chain carries TRBV12-3 or TRBV12-4 and TRBJ2-2; D gene uncertain. This CDR3 contains 13 residues. The CDR3, as DNA: TGTGCCAGCAGTTACCCAAACACCGAGGAGCTGTTTTTT. This codes for CASSYPNTEELFF.

The chain has TRBV4-3 and TRBJ2-1, with a possible D match to TRBD2 (5 bases). The V end lost 0 bases, the J end lost 0 bases, and 15 bases lay between the germline ends. There are 18 residues in the CDR3. Per the germline V gene, CDR1 is LGHNA and CDR2 is YSLEER. The CDR3 is CASSQDPLGQRSYNEQFF. CDR3 coding DNA: TGCGCCAGCAGCCAAGACCCACTAGGCCAACGCTCCTACAATGAGCAGTTCTTC.

J is TRBJ2-1 and V is TRBV7-9; 9 bases match TRBD1. CDR1 and CDR2 (germline): SEHNR, FQNEAQ (reference sequence). Trimming cost V 2 bases and J 8 bases; bases outside gene matches: 10. This CDR3 region has 16 residues. The CDR3 reads CASSLLWGQGVDEQFF. The CDR3 nucleotides read TGTGCCAGCAGCTTATTGTGGGGACAGGGAGTAGATGAGCAGTTCTTC.

This clonotype is labeled medium-sized. The rearrangement joins TRBV4-1 to TRBJ2-3, with 12 bases that match TRBD2. The junction had 6 bases not matched to a gene; V was cut back by 1 base and J by 4 bases. Looked up from germline, CDR1 is MGHRA and CDR2 is YSYEKL. The CDR3 runs to 17 residues. CDR3 in DNA: TGCGCCAGCAGCCAAGGGACTAGCGGGAACGTAGCAGATACGCAGTATTTT. Its protein product is CASSQGTSGNVADTQYF.

There are a few counts of this clonotype. V gene TRBV14 combines with J gene TRBJ1-2; D gene unclear. The germline V gene encodes CDR1 SGHDN and CDR2 FVKESK. The CDR3 is made up of 12 amino acids. Between the trimmed V and J ends, which lost 0 bases and 7 bases, there was a span of 6 bases. The CDR3 bases are TGTGCCAGCAGCCAAGAGCAGGTTGGCTACACCTTC. It encodes CASSQEQVGYTF.

The rearrangement joins TRBV27 to TRBJ2-2; TRBD2 might be the D (7 bases). V gave up 2 bases and J gave up 5 bases, with 18 bases separating them. Germline V lookup: CDR1 MNHEY, CDR2 SMNVEV (reference sequence). The CDR3 length is 17 residues. CDR3 protein: CASSLRGGGGLTGELFF. The CDR3 bases are TGTGCCAGCAGTTTAAGAGGAGGGGGAGGGCTAACCGGGGAGCTGTTTTTT.

CDR3 DNA sequence: TGTGCCAGCAGGGCCACGGACAGGGATGAAGCTTTCTTT. As protein: CASRATDRDEAFF. V gene TRBV7-9 combines with J gene TRBJ1-1; 8 nucleotides align to TRBD1. Germline trimming cut 6 bases from V and 7 bases from J; bases unmatched to any gene: 7. The CDR3 runs to 13 residues. In germline, CDR1 is SEHNR, CDR2 FQNEAQ (reference sequence).

This clonotype was recorded at least ten times. The chain combines TRBV6-1 with TRBJ2-7, with unresolved D. The length of the CDR3 is 15 residues. The V end lost 6 bases, the J end lost 4 bases, and 19 bases lay between the germline ends. Germline V lookup: CDR1 MNHNS, CDR2 SASEGT. CDR3 loop: CASSSVTARLYEQYF. DNA of the CDR3: TGTGCCAGCAGCTCCGTTACGGCCAGACTTTACGAGCAGTACTTC.

The CDR3 spells CASSTSGSYEQYF. CDR3 bases: TGTGCCAGTAGTACCTCAGGATCCTACGAGCAGTACTTC. The chain uses TRBV19 and TRBJ2-7; D gene unclear. Trimming pared 4 bases from V and 1 base from J, leaving 8 bases between. CDR1 is LNHDA, CDR2 SQIVND, per germline (reference sequence). The CDR3 runs 13 residues.

The rearrangement uses TRBV12-3 or TRBV12-4 and TRBJ1-1, with D possibly TRBD1 on 5 matching bases. V was pared by 4 bases and J by 6 bases, with 9 bases between. There are 12 residues in the CDR3. CDR3 sequence (DNA): TGTGCCAGCAGTTCAGCGGGGGCTGAAGCTTTCTTT. It encodes CASSSAGAEAFF.

This chain links TRBV11-1 with TRBJ2-7; 7 bases line up with TRBD1. The germline V gene has CDR1 SGHAT and CDR2 FQDESV (reference sequence). The trim removed 1 base at V and 7 bases at J, leaving 25 bases unmatched. The CDR3 spans 20 residues. The CDR3 coding sequence is TGTGCCAGCAGCTTAGGAGGCCCCGGGACAGCTTTCCCCAACATCGTGGAGCAGTACTTC. Residues: CASSLGGPGTAFPNIVEQYF.

This sequence joins TRBV12-3 or TRBV12-4 and TRBJ2-5; D is unresolved. The V and J ends lost 8 bases and 1 base respectively, with 14 bases between them. This CDR3 has 14 residues. The CDR3 region is CASSGGRTQETQYF. In nucleotides, the CDR3 is TGTGCCAGCTCCGGTGGTAGAACCCAAGAGACCCAGTACTTC.

The chain links TRBV7-9 to TRBJ2-1, with D perhaps TRBD1 or TRBD2 (5 bases each). The CDR3 is 12 residues long. The V end was cut by 5 bases, the J end by 7 bases, with 9 bases between. In germline, CDR1 is SEHNR, CDR2 FQNEAQ (reference sequence). The CDR3, as DNA: TGTGCCAGCAGCCTGGGACGGAATGAGCAGTTCTTC. This sequence encodes CASSLGRNEQFF.

This clonotype has just a few counts. The chain carries TRBV11-2 and TRBJ2-7; 7 bases are a match to TRBD2. The CDR3 extends over 14 amino acids. Trimming at V came to 2 bases and at J to 7 bases, leaving 8 bases not matched to a gene. Germline CDR1 reads SGHAT; CDR2 reads FQNNGV. The CDR3 sequence: CASSLSGESAEQYF. CDR3 DNA sequence: TGTGCCAGCAGCTTAAGCGGGGAGTCCGCGGAGCAGTACTTC. The full variable domain, in which reference TRBV11-2 and TRBJ2-7 provide the parts outside the CDR3, is EAGVAQSPRYKIIEKRQSVAFWCNPISGHATLYWYQQILGQGPKLLIQFQNNGVVDDSQLPKDRFSAERLKGVDSTLKIQPAKLEDSAVYLCASSLSGESAEQYFGPGTRLTVT.

In this sample, this clonotype turned up a few times. The chain recombines TRBV19 with TRBJ2-7; a possible D gene is TRBD2 (6 bases). Germline V gene data show CDR1 as LNHDA and CDR2 as SQIVND (reference sequence). V gave up 7 bases and J gave up 3 bases, with 22 bases separating them. This CDR3 region has 16 residues. The DNA for the CDR3 is TGTGCCAGTACCACCGAGCTGACTAGTGGGATCTACGAGCAGTACTTC. It yields the protein CASTTELTSGIYEQYF.

The chain joins TRBV7-9 to TRBJ1-1, with TRBD1 as a possible D gene (6 bases). The germline CDR1 and CDR2 sequences are SEHNR and FQNEAQ (reference sequence). This CDR3 contains 12 residues. V was cut by 9 bases and J by 4 bases, with 12 bases left in between. The chain's CDR3 is CASLRGGTEAFF. The CDR3 DNA sequence: TGTGCCAGTCTAAGAGGGGGCACTGAAGCTTTCTTT. Using reference TRBV7-9 and TRBJ1-1 for the parts outside the CDR3, the full variable domain is DTGVSQNPRHKITKRGQNVTFRCDPISEHNRLYWYRQTLGQGPEFLTYFQNEAQLEKSRLLSDRFSAERPKGSFSTLEIQRTEQGDSAMYLCASLRGGTEAFFGQGTRLTVV.

The gene calls are TRBV20-1 and TRBJ2-7; 8 nucleotides align to TRBD2. There are 15 residues in the CDR3. V lost 3 bases and J lost 2; bases outside the gene matches: 9. The germline CDR1 and CDR2 sequences are DFQATT and SNEGSKA (reference sequence). CDR3 sequence: CSASHQAGATYEQYF. The CDR3 region has the DNA TGCAGTGCTAGCCATCAAGCGGGAGCTACCTACGAGCAGTACTTC.

V gene TRBV15 combines with J gene TRBJ2-2, with TRBD1 matching 9 bases. Germline V CDR1 and CDR2: LNHNV, YYDKDF (reference sequence). The CDR3 is 15 amino acids. Trimming at V came to 5 bases and at J to 6 bases, leaving 7 bases not matched to a gene. The CDR3 nucleotides read TGTGCCACCAGCGGGTGGGGACAGGGAGCCGGGGAGCTGTTTTTT. This gives the protein CATSGWGQGAGELFF.

The sample holds a few counts of this clonotype. This chain links TRBV6-2 or TRBV6-3 with TRBJ2-6, with 11 bases lining up with TRBD2. The CDR3 spans 18 residues. Germline V gives CDR1 MNHEY, CDR2 SVGEGT. The V gene end was trimmed by 4 bases and the J gene end by 0 bases; junction bases not matched to a gene: 5. This CDR3 reads CASSSSSGRFSGANVLTF. Here the CDR3 DNA reads TGTGCCAGCAGTTCCTCTAGCGGGAGGTTCTCTGGGGCCAACGTCCTGACTTTC.